Listed here are 32 T cell receptor beta chains from one sample, sequenced in a study of blood T cell repertoires in COVID-19. Sequencing used immunoSEQ multiplex PCR; TCRdb keeps in-frame clones, though not all of them. The sample has 110,000 to 150,000 clones; under 90% are singletons. The sample was peripheral blood. The receptors originated from a human donor in a cohort sampled during active COVID-19.

The chain couples TRBV5-1 to TRBJ1-2; 8 bases fit TRBD1. The V gene end was trimmed by 2 bases and the J gene end by 8 bases; junction bases not matched to a gene: 8. The CDR3 runs 14 residues. The germline V gene encodes CDR1 SGHRS and CDR2 YFSETQ. This chain's CDR3 is CASSLGTGGMGYTF. CDR3 sequence (DNA): TGCGCCAGCAGCTTAGGTACAGGGGGAATGGGCTACACCTTC.

The chain has TRBV19 and TRBJ1-5, with a possible D match to TRBD1 (5 bases). The CDR3 runs 17 residues. V was trimmed by 7 bases and J by 2 bases, leaving 21 bases between them. Germline CDR1 and CDR2: LNHDA and SQIVND (reference sequence). The DNA for the CDR3 is TGTGCCAGTAAAACGATCGCGGGGGGATTAGGCAATCAGCCCCAGCATTTT. This translates into CASKTIAGGLGNQPQHF.

This CDR3 reads CASSLTGVMGYTF. CDR3 DNA sequence: TGTGCCAGCAGCTTGACAGGGGTTATGGGCTACACCTTC. The gene calls are TRBV7-3 and TRBJ1-2; 8 positions match TRBD1. This CDR3 has 13 amino acids. The germline gives CDR1 SGHTA, CDR2 FQGTGA. After removal of 3 bases from V and 8 bases from J, the junction contained 5 bases not matched to a gene.

The chain combines TRBV5-6 with TRBJ2-7; the D is unclear. CDR3 length: 13 amino acids. V shed 2 bases and J shed 0 bases, with 6 bases lying between them. Germline V lookup: CDR1 SGHDT, CDR2 YYEEEE. As DNA, the CDR3 is TGTGCCAGCAGCTTTGGCAACTCCTACGAGCAGTACTTC. It yields the protein CASSFGNSYEQYF.

This chain links TRBV5-1 with TRBJ1-2; the D is unclear. The CDR3 is made up of 14 amino acids. CDR1 and CDR2 (germline): SGHRS, YFSETQ. Deletions cut 0 bases from V and 4 bases from J, with 10 bases between. The DNA of the CDR3 is TGCGCCAGCAGCTTGGATCCGGGTACCTATGGCTACACCTTC. Translation: CASSLDPGTYGYTF.

The J gene is TRBJ1-1, the V gene TRBV28, with D possibly TRBD1 on 5 matching bases. The germline V gene encodes CDR1 MDHEN and CDR2 SYDVKM. This CDR3 comprises 15 residues. V was shortened by 7 bases and J by 6 bases, with 21 bases between the two germline ends. The CDR3 protein is CASTTIGTKLAEAFF. CDR3 sequence (DNA): TGTGCCAGCACTACAATCGGGACTAAGCTCGCTGAAGCTTTCTTT.

This CDR3 reads CASSYGGGGQPQHF. DNA for the CDR3: TGTGCCAGCAGTTACGGAGGGGGCGGTCAGCCCCAGCATTTT. The V and J genes are TRBV6-2 or TRBV6-3 and TRBJ1-5, with 7 bases fitting TRBD1. The J segment lost 6 bases and the V segment lost 2 bases, leaving 4 bases of the junction unmatched. Germline loops: CDR1 MNHEY, CDR2 SVGEGT. The CDR3 contains 14 residues.

There are a few counts of this clone. The genes are TRBV28 and TRBJ2-7; D gene ambiguous. V lost 6 bases to trimming and J lost 2 bases, with 14 bases between them. The CDR3 extends over 14 amino acids. Per germline, CDR1 MDHEN and CDR2 SYDVKM. The CDR3 here is CASSPWSQTYEQYF. The CDR3 nucleotides read TGTGCCAGCAGCCCCTGGTCTCAGACCTACGAGCAGTACTTC.

V and J are TRBV4-3 and TRBJ1-4; 8 bases align to TRBD1. Trimming took 4 bases from V and 6 from J; bases not matched to a gene: 4. The CDR3 is 14 residues long. CDR1 LGHNA and CDR2 YSLEER come from the germline V gene. The CDR3 loop reads CASSLDRGYEKLFF. In nucleotides, the CDR3 is TGCGCCAGCAGCCTTGACAGGGGATATGAAAAACTGTTTTTT.

This chain links TRBV5-4 with TRBJ2-1, with 8 positions matching TRBD1. After removal of 3 bases from V and 12 bases from J, the junction contained 17 bases not matched to a gene. The CDR3 runs 16 residues. Germline-derived CDR1 and CDR2 are SGHNT and YYREEE (reference sequence). The CDR3 protein is CASSSAQGGRAVRQFF. The CDR3 nucleotides are TGTGCCAGCAGCTCGGCACAGGGGGGCCGGGCCGTGAGGCAGTTCTTC.

The chain has TRBV7-2 and TRBJ2-5, with 8 bases matching TRBD1. Germline-derived CDR1 and CDR2 are SGHTA and FQGNSA. Trimming cost V 3 bases and J 2 bases; bases outside gene matches: 11. The CDR3 has 17 amino acids. CDR3 sequence (DNA): TGTGCCAGCAGCTTTGCCAGGGGGCGGTATCCACAAGAGACCCAGTACTTC. Translation: CASSFARGRYPQETQYF.

V and J are TRBV28 and TRBJ2-3; TRBD1 is a possible D gene (6 bases). The germline gives CDR1 MDHEN, CDR2 SYDVKM. Trimming shortened V by 4 bases and J by 2 bases, and 13 bases separated the two germline ends. The CDR3 is 15 residues long. CDR3 loop: CASSSLTGDTDTQYF. The DNA for the CDR3 is TGTGCCAGCAGTTCCCTGACAGGAGACACAGATACGCAGTATTTT.

The chain is built from TRBV4-1 and TRBJ1-2, with D possibly being TRBD1 (6 bases). Germline CDR1 reads MGHRA; CDR2 reads YSYEKL. V lost 0 bases, J lost 4 bases, and 12 bases lay in between. The CDR3 length is 15 residues. CDR3 loop: CASSQEGGGPYGYTF. CDR3 nucleotide sequence: TGCGCCAGCAGCCAAGAAGGGGGGGGCCCCTATGGCTACACCTTC.

This CDR3 reads CASSYRDRGNSPLHF. DNA of the CDR3: TGTGCCAGCAGTTACCGGGACAGGGGTAATTCACCCCTCCACTTT. The genes are TRBV6-5 and TRBJ1-6, with TRBD1 matching over 10 bases. In germline, CDR1 is MNHEY, CDR2 SVGAGI. V was clipped by 2 bases and J by 6 bases; unmatched bases: 1. The CDR3 has 15 residues.

This clone was seen a single time. The chain recombines TRBV11-2 with TRBJ1-5; D gene ambiguous. Deletions cut 0 bases from V and 7 bases from J, with 7 bases between. The CDR3 is made up of 13 amino acids. The V gene's germline CDR1 is SGHAT and CDR2 FQNNGV. The CDR3 here is CASSLDRLQPQHF. As DNA, the CDR3 is TGTGCCAGCAGCTTAGATCGACTCCAGCCCCAGCATTTT. The variable domain in full, completed from reference TRBV11-2 and TRBJ1-5, reads EAGVAQSPRYKIIEKRQSVAFWCNPISGHATLYWYQQILGQGPKLLIQFQNNGVVDDSQLPKDRFSAERLKGVDSTLKIQPAKLEDSAVYLCASSLDRLQPQHFGDGTRLSIL.

The rearrangement links TRBV9 to TRBJ1-3, with TRBD1 identical over 10 bases. This CDR3 has 17 residues. Trimming at V came to 4 bases and at J to 4 bases, leaving 11 bases not matched to a gene. In germline, CDR1 is SGDLS, CDR2 YYNGEE. The CDR3 nucleotides are TGTGCCAGCAGCCCAGGGACAGGGGATCTTACGGGAAACACCATATATTTT. Its protein is CASSPGTGDLTGNTIYF.

This clone has more than one count but fewer than ten. The gene calls are TRBV18 and TRBJ2-1; possible D gene TRBD2, 5 bases. This CDR3 has 17 amino acids. Germline CDR1 KGHSH, CDR2 LQKENI. Trimming took off 2 bases at V and 9 bases at J, with 23 bases between the two ends. The CDR3 DNA sequence: TGTGCCAGCTCACCAACGATCTCTGCGGGTACGGGTCCTGAGCAGTTCTTC. Its translation: CASSPTISAGTGPEQFF.

The chain recombines TRBV7-8 with TRBJ1-2; 8 bases map to TRBD1. Germline CDR1 and CDR2: SGHVS and FQNEAQ. The CDR3 extends over 13 amino acids. V lost 7 bases, J lost 7 bases, and 8 bases stayed unmatched. CDR3 residues: CASKGTGLLGYTF. The CDR3 nucleotides read TGTGCCAGCAAAGGGACAGGATTGCTTGGCTACACCTTC.

This clone was detected a few times. This rearrangement joins TRBV7-9 to TRBJ2-7; TRBD1 aligns across 10 bases. CDR3 size: 15 residues. Germline trimming cut 5 bases from V and 0 bases from J; bases unmatched to any gene: 4. Germline lookup yields CDR1 SEHNR and CDR2 FQNEAQ (reference sequence). CDR3 DNA sequence: TGTGCCAGCAGCCGACAGGGGGCCCACTCCTACGAGCAGTACTTC. Amino acid sequence: CASSRQGAHSYEQYF. Full variable domain (outside the CDR3, taken from reference TRBV7-9 and TRBJ2-7): DTGVSQNPRHKITKRGQNVTFRCDPISEHNRLYWYRQTLGQGPEFLTYFQNEAQLEKSRLLSDRFSAERPKGSFSTLEIQRTEQGDSAMYLCASSRQGAHSYEQYFGPGTRLTVT.

The gene calls are TRBV14 and TRBJ1-3; D might be TRBD1 (5 bases). CDR1 SGHDN and CDR2 FVKESK come from the germline V gene. The CDR3 contains 14 residues. V lost 4 bases and J 3 bases, leaving 10 bases between the germline ends. CDR3 nucleotides: TGTGCCAGCAGCCCGGGGGTCGTTGGAAACACCATATATTTT. This codes for CASSPGVVGNTIYF.

The CDR3 sequence: CATSRPEPYNSPLHF. DNA of the CDR3: TGTGCCACCAGCAGACCCGAGCCCTATAATTCACCCCTCCACTTT. V gene TRBV15 combines with J gene TRBJ1-6; D remains ambiguous. V lost 2 bases to trimming and J lost 2 bases, with 7 bases between them. The CDR3 runs to 15 residues. CDR1 is LNHNV, CDR2 YYDKDF, per germline (reference sequence).

This chain joins TRBV7-2 and TRBJ2-5, with 11 bases aligning to TRBD2. Germline V gives CDR1 SGHTA, CDR2 FQGNSA. J was trimmed by 4 bases and V by 0 bases; bases with no gene match: 4. The length of the CDR3 is 16 residues. Written as DNA, the CDR3 is TGTGCCAGCAGCTTAGCTAGCGGGAGGGCCTCAGAGACCCAGTACTTC. Translation gives CASSLASGRASETQYF.

The V call is TRBV11-2, the J call TRBJ2-5; no clear D. Trimming pared 0 bases from V and 6 bases from J, leaving 11 bases between. Per germline, CDR1 SGHAT and CDR2 FQNNGV. The CDR3 runs to 14 residues. In DNA, the CDR3 is TGTGCCAGCAGCTTAGAACGAGACACCAAGACCCAGTACTTC. Its protein product is CASSLERDTKTQYF.

V is TRBV6-5 and J is TRBJ2-1; TRBD1 agrees at 9 bases. The CDR3 consists of 14 residues. J gave up 5 bases and V 9 bases, and 8 bases lay outside the gene matches. CDR1 is MNHEY, CDR2 SVGAGI, per germline. The CDR3 DNA is TGTGCCAGTAAAACAGGGGGCCTAGACAATGAGCAGTTCTTC. Residues: CASKTGGLDNEQFF.

This clone was found once. The chain combines TRBV28 with TRBJ1-5; 8 bases fit TRBD1. Germline V gene sequence: CDR1 MDHEN, CDR2 SYDVKM. This CDR3 has 14 amino acids. V gave up 6 bases and J gave up 11 bases; unmatched junction bases: 12. Written as DNA, the CDR3 is TGTGCCAGCAGACCACAGGGGGACGTGGTGTCCCAGCATTTT. This gives the protein CASRPQGDVVSQHF.

The J gene is TRBJ2-7, the V gene TRBV29-1; D gene ambiguous. The V end was cut by 2 bases, the J end by 3 bases, with 8 bases between. Germline V gene sequence: CDR1 SQVTM, CDR2 ANQGSEA. The CDR3 is 12 amino acids. As DNA, the CDR3 is TGCAGCGTTGAATTGTCGGGCTACGAGCAGTACTTC. Protein: CSVELSGYEQYF.

The gene calls are TRBV28 and TRBJ2-7; 7 nucleotides match TRBD1. J lost 4 bases, V lost 5 bases, and 2 bases had no gene match. Germline V gene data show CDR1 as MDHEN and CDR2 as SYDVKM. The CDR3 is 12 residues long. The CDR3 loop reads CASSPQGYEQYF. CDR3 coding DNA: TGTGCCAGCAGTCCACAGGGGTACGAGCAGTACTTC.

This rearrangement joins TRBV27 to TRBJ2-5; TRBD1 matches 8 bases. CDR1 is MNHEY, CDR2 SMNVEV, per germline (reference sequence). Losses at the gene ends were 3 bases for V and 2 bases for J; bases not matched to a gene: 5. The CDR3 extends over 15 amino acids. The CDR3 DNA sequence: TGTGCCAGCAGTTTTTACCAGGGGGCACAAGAGACCCAGTACTTC. Its translation: CASSFYQGAQETQYF.

The rearrangement joins TRBV28 to TRBJ2-5; 9 nucleotides align to TRBD1. Per the germline V gene, CDR1 is MDHEN and CDR2 is SYDVKM. This CDR3 has 17 residues. V trimming: 0 bases; J trimming: 5 bases; junction bases outside the gene matches: 10. In DNA, the CDR3 is TGTGCCAGCAGTTTATGGACATCGGGACAGGGCACGGAGACCCAGTACTTC. This codes for CASSLWTSGQGTETQYF.

This chain joins TRBV13 and TRBJ2-7, with 10 positions matching TRBD2. V dropped 5 bases and J dropped 0; count of bases not matched to a gene: 4. CDR3 length equals 15 residues. The germline V gene has CDR1 PRHDT and CDR2 FYEKMQ (reference sequence). CDR3 region: CASSPTSGTSYEQYF. CDR3 DNA: TGTGCCAGCAGCCCCACTAGCGGGACCTCCTACGAGCAGTACTTC.

V and J are TRBV11-1 and TRBJ1-2, with TRBD1 identical over 7 bases. Germline V gives CDR1 SGHAT, CDR2 FQDESV (reference sequence). V lost 6 bases, J lost 3 bases, and 10 bases stayed unmatched. The CDR3 totals 15 residues. The DNA of the CDR3 is TGTGCCAGCAGTACTCGACAGGGTGGCTACTATGGCTACACCTTC. It encodes CASSTRQGGYYGYTF.

This chain connects TRBV3-1 (or the pseudogene TRBV3-2) to TRBJ2-7; 8 bases fit TRBD2. The CDR3 loop spans 15 amino acids. J gave up 7 bases and V 1 base, and 9 bases lay outside the gene matches. Germline lookup yields CDR1 LGHDT and CDR2 YNNKEL (reference sequence). CDR3 coding DNA: TGTGCCAGCAGCCAAGGGACGACGCCGGGAGGGGAGCAGTACTTC. It specifies CASSQGTTPGGEQYF.